The text below deals with one T cell receptor (beta chain). These data belong to a study of shared clonotypes between healthy human individuals. Germline CDR1 reads LNHDA; CDR2 reads SQIVND (reference sequence). V was shortened by 6 bases and J by 7 bases, with 22 bases between the two germline ends. The CDR3 runs 16 residues. Profiled with immunoSEQ multiplex PCR; TCRdb holds only in-frame clones, not every one. The sample lists fewer than 2.5 million clones, 90% to 95% occurring once. This sequence originates from a young man in good health. Some clones in this sample may be carry-over from other donors' samples. Sequencing was performed on naive CD4+ T cells from PBMCs. The subset is: CD45RA+ positively selected. This sequence joins TRBV19 and TRBJ1-5; D might be TRBD1 (6 bases). DNA for the CDR3: TGTGCCAGTAGCTTATGGGCCGGGCCACAGGGACAGCCCCAGCATTTT. This gives the protein CASSLWAGPQGQPQHF.